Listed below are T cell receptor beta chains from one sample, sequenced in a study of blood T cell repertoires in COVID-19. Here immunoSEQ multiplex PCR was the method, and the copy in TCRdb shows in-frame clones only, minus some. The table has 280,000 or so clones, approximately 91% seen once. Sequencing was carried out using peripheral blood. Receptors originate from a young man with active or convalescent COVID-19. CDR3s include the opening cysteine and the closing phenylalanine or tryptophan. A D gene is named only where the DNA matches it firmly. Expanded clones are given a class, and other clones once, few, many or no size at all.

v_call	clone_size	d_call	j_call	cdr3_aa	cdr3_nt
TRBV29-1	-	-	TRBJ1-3	CSVTGNSGNTIYF	TGCAGCGTTACAGGGAACTCTGGAAACACCATATATTTT
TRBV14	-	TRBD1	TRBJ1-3	CASSQADRTRTGNTIYF	TGTGCCAGCAGCCAAGCGGACAGGACCCGAACTGGAAACACCATATATTTT
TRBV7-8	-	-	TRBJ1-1	CASSLVAGERSTEAFF	TGTGCCAGCAGCTTAGTGGCAGGGGAGCGAAGCACTGAAGCTTTCTTT
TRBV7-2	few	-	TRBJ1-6	CASSLGRTSLTLHF	TGTGCCAGCAGCTTAGGAAGGACATCATTGACCCTCCACTTT
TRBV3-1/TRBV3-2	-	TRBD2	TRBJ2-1	CASSQEWTSSLNEQFF	TGTGCCAGCAGCCAAGAGTGGACTAGCAGCCTCAATGAGCAGTTCTTC
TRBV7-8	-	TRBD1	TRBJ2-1	CASSRQGPPYNEQFF	TGTGCCAGCAGCCGACAGGGGCCCCCCTACAATGAGCAGTTCTTC
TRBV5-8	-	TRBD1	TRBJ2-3	CASSAGQASTDTQYF	TGTGCCAGCAGCGCCGGACAGGCTAGCACAGATACGCAGTATTTT
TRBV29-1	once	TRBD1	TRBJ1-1	CSVLPRTGKTEAFF	TGCAGCGTACTACCCCGGACAGGGAAGACTGAAGCTTTCTTT
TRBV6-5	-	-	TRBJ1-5	CASSSGGGNQPQHF	TGTGCCAGCAGTTCCGGGGGTGGCAATCAGCCCCAGCATTTT
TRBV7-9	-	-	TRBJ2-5	CASSLRGLETQYF	TGTGCCAGCAGCTTAAGAGGGTTGGAGACCCAGTACTTC
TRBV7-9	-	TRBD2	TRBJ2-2	CASSRPLAGNTGELFF	TGTGCCAGCAGCCGGCCACTAGCGGGAAACACCGGGGAGCTGTTTTTT
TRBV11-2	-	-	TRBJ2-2	CASSLEPGPGELFF	TGTGCCAGCAGCTTAGAGCCAGGGCCCGGGGAGCTGTTTTTT
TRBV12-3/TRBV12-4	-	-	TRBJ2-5	CASSLLLQETQYF	TGTGCCAGCAGTTTATTACTCCAAGAGACCCAGTACTTC
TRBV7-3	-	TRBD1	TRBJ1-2	CASSLTGQGFYGYTF	TGTGCCAGCAGCTTAACTGGACAGGGTTTCTATGGCTACACCTTC
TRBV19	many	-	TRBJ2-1	CASSIVLAEDEQFF	TGTGCCAGTAGTATAGTACTAGCTGAGGATGAGCAGTTCTTC
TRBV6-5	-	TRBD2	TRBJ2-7	CASSSGGGVSYEQYF	TGTGCCAGCAGTTCGGGCGGGGGGGTCTCCTACGAGCAGTACTTC
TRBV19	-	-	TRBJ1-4	CASSAQGILSEKLFF	TGTGCCAGTAGTGCCCAGGGGATTTTGAGTGAAAAACTGTTTTTT
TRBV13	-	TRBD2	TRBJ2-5	CASSLGAGGQETQYF	TGTGCCAGCAGCTTAGGTGCGGGGGGCCAAGAGACCCAGTACTTC
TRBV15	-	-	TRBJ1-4	CATSSPGALGEKLFF	TGTGCCACCAGCAGCCCAGGGGCGTTGGGTGAAAAACTGTTTTTT
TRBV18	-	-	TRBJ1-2	CASSPAQGSIYGYTF	TGTGCCAGCTCACCAGCACAGGGATCTATCTATGGCTACACCTTC
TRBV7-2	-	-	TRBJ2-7	CASSLRRGGANEQYF	TGTGCCAGCAGCTTACGGCGGGGTGGGGCAAACGAGCAGTACTTC
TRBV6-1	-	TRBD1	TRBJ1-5	CASSERDRNQPQHF	TGTGCCAGCAGTGAACGGGACAGGAATCAGCCCCAGCATTTT
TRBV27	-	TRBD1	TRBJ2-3	CASSSGQAITDTQYF	TGTGCCAGCAGCTCGGGACAGGCGATCACAGATACGCAGTATTTT
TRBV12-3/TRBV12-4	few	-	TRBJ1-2	CASSPNRVGGYTF	TGTGCCAGCAGTCCTAACAGGGTCGGCGGCTACACCTTC
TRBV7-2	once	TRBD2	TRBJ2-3	CASSLAGRVASGGFADTQYF	TGTGCCAGCAGCTTAGCTGGACGGGTGGCTAGCGGGGGTTTCGCAGATACGCAGTATTTT
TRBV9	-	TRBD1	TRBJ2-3	CASSVAGTGSTDTQYF	TGTGCCAGCAGCGTGGCCGGGACAGGTAGCACAGATACGCAGTATTTT
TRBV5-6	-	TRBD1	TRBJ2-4	CASSFDRVGDIQYF	TGTGCCAGCAGCTTCGACAGGGTAGGAGACATTCAGTACTTC
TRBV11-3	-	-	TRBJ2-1	CASSPLGGRADEQFF	TGTGCCAGCAGCCCCCTCGGGGGGCGTGCAGATGAGCAGTTCTTC
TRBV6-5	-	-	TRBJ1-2	CASSSSTGLYGYTF	TGTGCCAGCTCTAGTTCGACAGGACTCTATGGCTACACCTTC
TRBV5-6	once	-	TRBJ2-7	CASSTGTPYEQYF	TGTGCCAGCAGCACCGGGACACCCTACGAGCAGTACTTC
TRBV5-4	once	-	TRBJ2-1	CASSLFGQKQVNNEQFF	TGTGCCAGCAGCCTCTTCGGACAGAAGCAAGTTAACAATGAGCAGTTCTTC
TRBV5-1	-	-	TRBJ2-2	CASSLAQGGELFF	TGCGCCAGCAGCTTGGCGCAGGGCGGGGAGCTGTTTTTT
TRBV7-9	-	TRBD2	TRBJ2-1	CASSLGTSGGAWNEQFF	TGTGCCAGCAGCTTAGGCACTAGCGGGGGGGCTTGGAATGAGCAGTTCTTC